This TCR beta chain was recovered during a study of cytomegalovirus exposure and HLA in healthy donors. Study summary: The same platform used for the 666 first-cohort repertoires was also used for the roughly 120 validation repertoires, as a later analysis reported.

The table came from immunoSEQ multiplex PCR; TCRdb's copy has only in-frame clones and leaves some out. The repertoire holds fewer than 55,000 clones, with 85% to 95% as singletons. The CDR3 runs 13 residues. Germline CDR1 MNHEY, CDR2 SMNVEV (reference sequence). Trimming left V 4 bases short and J 6 bases short, with 10 bases between. Sequencing was carried out using PBMCs. The sequence derives from a man in his late teens or twenties in good health and CMV-seronegative. The chain links TRBV27 to TRBJ1-5, with unresolved D. The CDR3 region is CASSYSFSQPQHF. The CDR3 nucleotides read TGTGCCAGCAGTTACAGTTTCAGTCAGCCCCAGCATTTT.